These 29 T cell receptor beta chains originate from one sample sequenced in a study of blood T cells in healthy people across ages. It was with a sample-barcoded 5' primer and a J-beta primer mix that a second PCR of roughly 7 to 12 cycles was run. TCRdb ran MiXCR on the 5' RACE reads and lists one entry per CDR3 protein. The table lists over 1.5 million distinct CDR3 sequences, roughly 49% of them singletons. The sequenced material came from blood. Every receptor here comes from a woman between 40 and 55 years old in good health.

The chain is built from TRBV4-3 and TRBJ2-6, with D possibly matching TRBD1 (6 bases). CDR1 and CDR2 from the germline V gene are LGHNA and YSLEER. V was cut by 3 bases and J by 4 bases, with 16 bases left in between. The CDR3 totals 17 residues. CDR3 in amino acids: CASSHGGQGKGANVLTF. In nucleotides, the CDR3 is TGCGCCAGCAGCCACGGAGGCCAGGGGAAAGGGGCCAACGTCCTGACTTTC.

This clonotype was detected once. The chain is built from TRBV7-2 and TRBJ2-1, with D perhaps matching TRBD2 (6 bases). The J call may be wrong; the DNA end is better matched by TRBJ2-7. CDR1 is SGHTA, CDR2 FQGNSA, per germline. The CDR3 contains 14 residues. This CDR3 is CASSPGVDYNEQYF. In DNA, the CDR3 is TGTGCCAGCAGCCCGGGGGTCGACTACAATGAGCAGTACTTC.

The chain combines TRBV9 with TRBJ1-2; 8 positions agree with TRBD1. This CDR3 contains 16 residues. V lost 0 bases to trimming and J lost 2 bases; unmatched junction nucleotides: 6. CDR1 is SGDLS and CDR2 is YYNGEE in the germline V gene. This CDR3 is CASSVASAGGNYGYTF. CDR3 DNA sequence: TGTGCCAGCAGCGTAGCTTCGGCAGGGGGCAACTATGGCTACACCTTC.

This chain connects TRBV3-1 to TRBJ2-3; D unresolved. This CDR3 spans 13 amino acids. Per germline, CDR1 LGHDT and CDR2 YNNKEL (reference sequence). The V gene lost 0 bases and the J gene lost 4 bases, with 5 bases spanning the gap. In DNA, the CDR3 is TGTGCCAGCAGCCAAGAGAACGCAGATACGCAGTATTTT. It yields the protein CASSQENADTQYF.

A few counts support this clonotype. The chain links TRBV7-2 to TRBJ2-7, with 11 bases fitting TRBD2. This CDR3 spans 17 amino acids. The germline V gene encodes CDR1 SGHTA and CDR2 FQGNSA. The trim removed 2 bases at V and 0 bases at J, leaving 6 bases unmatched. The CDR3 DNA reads TGTGCCAGCAGCTTATCGCTAGCGGGGGGCCTCTCCTACGAGCAGTACTTC. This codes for CASSLSLAGGLSYEQYF.

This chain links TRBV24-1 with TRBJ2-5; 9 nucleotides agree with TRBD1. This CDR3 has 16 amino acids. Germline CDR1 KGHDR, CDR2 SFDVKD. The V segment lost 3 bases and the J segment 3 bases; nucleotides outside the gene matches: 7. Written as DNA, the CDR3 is TGTGCCACCAGTGATATGGGACAGGGCTCCGAAGAGACCCAGTACTTC. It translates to CATSDMGQGSEETQYF.

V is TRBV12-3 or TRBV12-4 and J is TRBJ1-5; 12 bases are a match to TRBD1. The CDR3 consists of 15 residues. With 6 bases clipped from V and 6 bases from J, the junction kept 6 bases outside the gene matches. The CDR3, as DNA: TGTGCCAGCAGGGCGGGACAGGGGGCGTCTCAGCCCCAGCATTTT. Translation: CASRAGQGASQPQHF.

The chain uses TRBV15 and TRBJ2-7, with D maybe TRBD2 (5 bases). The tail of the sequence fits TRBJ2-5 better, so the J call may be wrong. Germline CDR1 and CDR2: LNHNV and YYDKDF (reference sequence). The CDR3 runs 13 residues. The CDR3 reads CATSRDHRGTQYF. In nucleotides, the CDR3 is TGTGCCACCAGCAGAGATCACCGGGGGACCCAGTACTTC.

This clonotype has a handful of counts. CDR3: CSAERETQYF. The CDR3 nucleotides read TGCAGTGCTGAGCGAGAGACCCAGTACTTC. The chain carries TRBV20-1 and TRBJ2-4; D remains unclear. The J call is uncertain, as TRBJ2-5 better fits the DNA end. The CDR3 is 10 amino acids. Germline CDR1 reads DFQATT; CDR2 reads SNEGSKA (reference sequence).

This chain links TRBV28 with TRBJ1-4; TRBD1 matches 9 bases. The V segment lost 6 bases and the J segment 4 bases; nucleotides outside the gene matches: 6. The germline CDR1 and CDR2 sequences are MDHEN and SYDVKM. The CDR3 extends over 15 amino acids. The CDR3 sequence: CASRTGGRNNEKLFF. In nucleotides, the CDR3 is TGTGCCAGCAGGACAGGGGGGAGGAATAATGAAAAACTGTTTTTT.

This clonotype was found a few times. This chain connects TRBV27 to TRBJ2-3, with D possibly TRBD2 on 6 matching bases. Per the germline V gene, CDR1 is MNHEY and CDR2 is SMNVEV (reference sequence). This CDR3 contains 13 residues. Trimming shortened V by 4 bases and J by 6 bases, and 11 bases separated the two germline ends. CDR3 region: CASSSLAVDTQYF. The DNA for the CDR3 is TGTGCCAGCAGTTCATTAGCGGTCGATACGCAGTATTTT.

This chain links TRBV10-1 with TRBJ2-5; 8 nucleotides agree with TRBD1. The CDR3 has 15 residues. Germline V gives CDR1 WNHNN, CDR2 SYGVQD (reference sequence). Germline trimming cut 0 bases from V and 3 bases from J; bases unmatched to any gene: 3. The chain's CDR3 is CASSESTGGKETQYF. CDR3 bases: TGCGCCAGCAGTGAGTCTACAGGGGGGAAAGAGACCCAGTACTTC.

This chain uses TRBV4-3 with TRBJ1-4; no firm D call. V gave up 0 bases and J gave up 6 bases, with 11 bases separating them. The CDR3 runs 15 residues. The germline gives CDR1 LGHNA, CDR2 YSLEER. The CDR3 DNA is TGCGCCAGCAGCCAAGATGCCCGATCGGATGAAAAACTGTTTTTT. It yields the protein CASSQDARSDEKLFF.

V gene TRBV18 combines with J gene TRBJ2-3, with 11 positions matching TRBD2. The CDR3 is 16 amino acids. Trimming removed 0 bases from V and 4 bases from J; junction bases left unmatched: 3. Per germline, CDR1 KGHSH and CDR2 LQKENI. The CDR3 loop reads CASSPPASGGPDTQYF. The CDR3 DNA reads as TGTGCCAGCTCACCACCAGCTAGCGGGGGGCCAGATACGCAGTATTTT.

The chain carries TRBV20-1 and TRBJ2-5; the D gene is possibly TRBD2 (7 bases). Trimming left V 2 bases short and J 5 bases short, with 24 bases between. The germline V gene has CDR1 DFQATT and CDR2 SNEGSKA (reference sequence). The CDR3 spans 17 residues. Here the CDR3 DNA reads TGCAGTGCTAGACCGATCGCGGGACGGGGGGCAAGTGAGACCCAGTACTTC. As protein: CSARPIAGRGASETQYF.

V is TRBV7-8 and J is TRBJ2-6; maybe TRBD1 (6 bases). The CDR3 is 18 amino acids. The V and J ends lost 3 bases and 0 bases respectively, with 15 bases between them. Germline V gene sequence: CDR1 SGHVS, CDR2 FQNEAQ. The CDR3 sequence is CASSFRDTDTSGANVLTF. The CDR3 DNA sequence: TGTGCCAGCAGCTTCCGGGACACCGATACCTCTGGGGCCAACGTCCTGACTTTC.

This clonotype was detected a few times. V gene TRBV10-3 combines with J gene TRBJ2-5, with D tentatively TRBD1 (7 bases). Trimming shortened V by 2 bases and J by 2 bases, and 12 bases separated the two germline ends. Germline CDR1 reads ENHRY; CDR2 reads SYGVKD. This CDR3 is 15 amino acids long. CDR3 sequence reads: CAISEGQGGQETQYF. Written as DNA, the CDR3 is TGTGCCATCAGTGAGGGGCAGGGGGGACAAGAGACCCAGTACTTC.

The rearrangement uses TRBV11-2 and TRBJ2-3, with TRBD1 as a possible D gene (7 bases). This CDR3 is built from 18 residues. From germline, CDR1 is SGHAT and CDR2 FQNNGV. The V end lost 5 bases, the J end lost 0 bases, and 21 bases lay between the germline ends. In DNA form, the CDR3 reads TGTGCCAGCAGCCCCGGCGGGACAGCTATCAGGAGCACAGATACGCAGTATTTT. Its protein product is CASSPGGTAIRSTDTQYF.

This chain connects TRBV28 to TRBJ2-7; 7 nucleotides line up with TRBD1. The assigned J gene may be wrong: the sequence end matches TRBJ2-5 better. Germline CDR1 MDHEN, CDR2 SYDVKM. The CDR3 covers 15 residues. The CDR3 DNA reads TGTGCCAGCAGTCGTGACAGGGTAGGGGGAGAGACCCAGTACTTC. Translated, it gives CASSRDRVGGETQYF.

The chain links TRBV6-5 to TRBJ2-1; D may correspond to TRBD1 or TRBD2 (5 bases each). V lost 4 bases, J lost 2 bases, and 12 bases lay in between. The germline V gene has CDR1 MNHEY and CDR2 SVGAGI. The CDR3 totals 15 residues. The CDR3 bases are TGTGCCAGCAGTTCTCTACCGGGGCCCTACAATGAGCAGTTCTTC. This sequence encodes CASSSLPGPYNEQFF.

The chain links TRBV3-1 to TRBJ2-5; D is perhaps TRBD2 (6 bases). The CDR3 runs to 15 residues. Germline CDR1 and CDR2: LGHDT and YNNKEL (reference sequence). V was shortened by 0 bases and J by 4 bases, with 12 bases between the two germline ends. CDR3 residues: CASSQDGREGETQYF. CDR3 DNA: TGTGCCAGCAGCCAAGATGGGCGGGAAGGAGAGACCCAGTACTTC.

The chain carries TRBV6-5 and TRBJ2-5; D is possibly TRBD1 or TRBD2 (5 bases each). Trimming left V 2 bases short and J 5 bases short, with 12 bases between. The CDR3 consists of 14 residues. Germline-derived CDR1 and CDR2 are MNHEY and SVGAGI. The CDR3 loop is CASSYGGFGETQYF. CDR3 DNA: TGTGCCAGCAGTTACGGGGGATTTGGGGAGACCCAGTACTTC.

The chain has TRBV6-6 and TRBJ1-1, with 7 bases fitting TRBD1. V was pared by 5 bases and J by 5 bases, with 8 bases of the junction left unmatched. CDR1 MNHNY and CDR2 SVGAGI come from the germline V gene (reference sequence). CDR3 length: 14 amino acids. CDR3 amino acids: CASSLRGMGTEAFF. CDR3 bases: TGTGCCAGCAGTCTCAGGGGGATGGGGACTGAAGCTTTCTTT.

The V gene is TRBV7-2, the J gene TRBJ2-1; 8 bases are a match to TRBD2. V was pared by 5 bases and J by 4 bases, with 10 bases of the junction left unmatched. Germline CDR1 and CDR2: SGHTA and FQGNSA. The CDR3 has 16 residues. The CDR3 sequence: CASSTEAGAKYNEQFF. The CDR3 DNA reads TGTGCCAGCAGCACCGAAGCGGGGGCGAAATACAATGAGCAGTTCTTC.

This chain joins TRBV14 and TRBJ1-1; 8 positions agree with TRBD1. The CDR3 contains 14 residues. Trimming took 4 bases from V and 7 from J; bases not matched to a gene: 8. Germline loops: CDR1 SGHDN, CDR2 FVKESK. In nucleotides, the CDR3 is TGTGCCAGCAGCCTTAAGACAGGGGCGGGTGAAGCTTTCTTT. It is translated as CASSLKTGAGEAFF.

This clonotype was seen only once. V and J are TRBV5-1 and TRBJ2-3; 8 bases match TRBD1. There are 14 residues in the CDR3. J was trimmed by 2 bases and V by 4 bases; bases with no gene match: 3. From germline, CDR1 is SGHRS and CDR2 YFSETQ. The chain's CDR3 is CASSTGQVTDTQYF. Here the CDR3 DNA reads TGCGCCAGCAGCACGGGACAGGTCACAGATACGCAGTATTTT.

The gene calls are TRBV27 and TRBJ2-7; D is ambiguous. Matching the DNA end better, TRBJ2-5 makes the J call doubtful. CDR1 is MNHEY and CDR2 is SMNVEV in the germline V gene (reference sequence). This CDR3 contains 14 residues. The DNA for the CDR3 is TGTGCCAGCAGTTTAAACCAAATAGGGTGGACCCAGTACTTC. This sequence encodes CASSLNQIGWTQYF.

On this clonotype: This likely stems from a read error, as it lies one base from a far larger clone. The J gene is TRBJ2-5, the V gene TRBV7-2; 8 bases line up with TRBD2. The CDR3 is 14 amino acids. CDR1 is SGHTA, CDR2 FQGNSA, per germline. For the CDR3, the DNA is TGTGTCAGCAGCTTAGCGGGGCCCCAAGAGACCCAGTACTTC. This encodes CVSSLAGPQETQYF.

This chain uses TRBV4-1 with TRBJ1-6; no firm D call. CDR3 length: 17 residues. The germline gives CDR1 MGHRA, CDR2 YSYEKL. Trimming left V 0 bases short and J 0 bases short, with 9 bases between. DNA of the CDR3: TGCGCCAGCAGCCAAGATTTTGGGAGCTCCTATAATTCACCCCTCCACTTT. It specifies CASSQDFGSSYNSPLHF.